This TCR beta chain was sequenced during a study of T cell repertoires in cytomegalovirus infection. Trimming took off 0 bases at V and 5 bases at J, with 12 bases between the two ends. Germline V gene sequence: CDR1 SGHRS, CDR2 YFSETQ. The CDR3 is 15 amino acids. MiXCR, run by TCRdb on the reads, gives a single entry per CDR3 protein. This table has a few hundred thousand distinct CDR3 sequences, roughly a sixth appearing once. This receptor was obtained from a human donor in good health (CMV status not recorded). Some clones in this sample may be carry-over from other donors' samples. This chain uses TRBV5-1 with TRBJ1-5, with D unresolved. Sequencing was carried out using PBMCs. CDR3 sequence reads: CASSLAPDFYQPQHF. The CDR3 nucleotides read TGCGCCAGCAGCTTGGCCCCGGATTTCTATCAGCCCCAGCATTTT.